This T cell receptor beta chain was retrieved from a study of graft-versus-host responses after intestinal transplantation. The overall study: Those transplanted obtained multivisceral, liver-intestinal, or isolated intestinal grafts. Each recipient received anti-thymocyte globulin induction, then tacrolimus and steroids for approximately three years.

Between the trimmed V and J ends, which lost 1 base and 3 bases, there was a span of 10 bases. CDR3 size: 15 residues. Germline V gene lookup returns CDR1 SGHRS and CDR2 YFSETQ. TCRdb's table, derived via immunoSEQ multiplex PCR, lists solely in-frame clones and lacks some. The sample contains 89,000 or so clones, approximately 78% of which appear only once. Study results and caveats: HvG clone declines early post-transplant were associated with peak circulating GvH levels. GvH clones were identified in recipient marrow, with some first appearing in ileum or blood.

This clone was counted between two and nine times. Its antigen is not known. Sequenced material: unstimulated CD4+ T cells sorted from spleen or lymph node cells, taken before intestinal transplant. The chain combines TRBV5-1 with TRBJ2-2, with D possibly matching TRBD1 (7 bases). The receptor comes from a human donor who received an intestinal transplant. CDR3 nucleotide sequence: TGCGCCAGCAGCTTGCTCAGGGGGGACACCGGGGAGCTGTTTTTT. It is translated as CASSLLRGDTGELFF.